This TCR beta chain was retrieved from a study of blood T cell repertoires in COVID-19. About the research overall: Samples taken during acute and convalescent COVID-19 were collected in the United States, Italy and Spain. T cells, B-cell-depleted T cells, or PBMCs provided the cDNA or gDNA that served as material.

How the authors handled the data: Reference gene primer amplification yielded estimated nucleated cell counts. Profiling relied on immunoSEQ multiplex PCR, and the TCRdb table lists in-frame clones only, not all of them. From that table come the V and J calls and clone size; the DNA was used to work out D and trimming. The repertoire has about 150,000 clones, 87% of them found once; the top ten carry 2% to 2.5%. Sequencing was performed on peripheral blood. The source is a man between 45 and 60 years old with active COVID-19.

CDR3 DNA: TGTGCCAGCAGCTTAGACAGCAAAAATTCACCCCTCCACTTT. Its translation is CASSLDSKNSPLHF. V and J are TRBV13 and TRBJ1-6, with D unresolved. The CDR3 is 14 residues long. Looked up from germline, CDR1 is PRHDT and CDR2 is FYEKMQ (reference sequence). Trimming shortened V by 1 base and J by 7 bases, and 8 bases separated the two germline ends.